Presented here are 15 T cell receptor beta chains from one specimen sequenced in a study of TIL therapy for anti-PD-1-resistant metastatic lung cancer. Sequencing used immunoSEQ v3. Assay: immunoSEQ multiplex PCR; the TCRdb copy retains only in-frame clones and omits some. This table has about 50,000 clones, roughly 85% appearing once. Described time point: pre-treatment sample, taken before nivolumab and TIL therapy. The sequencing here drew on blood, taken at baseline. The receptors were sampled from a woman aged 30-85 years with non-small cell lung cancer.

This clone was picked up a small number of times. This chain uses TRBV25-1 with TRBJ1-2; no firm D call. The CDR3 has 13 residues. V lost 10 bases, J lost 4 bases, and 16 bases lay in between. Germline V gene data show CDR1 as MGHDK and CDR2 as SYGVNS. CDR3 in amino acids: CANTVFATYGYTF. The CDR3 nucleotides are TGTGCCAACACCGTGTTTGCTACCTATGGCTACACCTTC.

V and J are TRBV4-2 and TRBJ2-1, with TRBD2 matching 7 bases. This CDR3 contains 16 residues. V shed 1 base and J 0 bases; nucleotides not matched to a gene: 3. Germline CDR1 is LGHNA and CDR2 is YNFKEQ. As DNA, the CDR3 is TGTGCCAGCAGCCAAGTACTAGCGAGCTCCTACAATGAGCAGTTCTTC. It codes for CASSQVLASSYNEQFF.

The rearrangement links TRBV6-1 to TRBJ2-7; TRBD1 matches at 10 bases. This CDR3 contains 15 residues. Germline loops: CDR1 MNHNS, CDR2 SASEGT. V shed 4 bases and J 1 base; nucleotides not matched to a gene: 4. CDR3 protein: CASSARQGASYEQYF. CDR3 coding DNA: TGTGCCAGCAGTGCCCGACAGGGGGCTTCCTACGAGCAGTACTTC.

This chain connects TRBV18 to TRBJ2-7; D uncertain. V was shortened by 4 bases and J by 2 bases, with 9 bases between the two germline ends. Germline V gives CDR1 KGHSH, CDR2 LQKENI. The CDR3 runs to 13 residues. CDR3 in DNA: TGTGCCAGCTCACTTGGAGAAACCTACGAGCAGTACTTC. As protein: CASSLGETYEQYF.

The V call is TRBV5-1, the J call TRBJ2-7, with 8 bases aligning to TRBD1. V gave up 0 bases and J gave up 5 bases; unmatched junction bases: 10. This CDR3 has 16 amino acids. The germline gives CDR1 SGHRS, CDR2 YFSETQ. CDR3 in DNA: TGCGCCAGCAGCTTGGTGACCCGGACAGGGATCCACGAGCAGTACTTC. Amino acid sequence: CASSLVTRTGIHEQYF.

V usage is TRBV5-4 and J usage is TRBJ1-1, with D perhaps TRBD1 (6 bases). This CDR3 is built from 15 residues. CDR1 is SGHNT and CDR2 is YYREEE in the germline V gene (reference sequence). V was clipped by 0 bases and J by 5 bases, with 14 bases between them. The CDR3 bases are TGTGCCAGCAGCTTGGGGGGCGGGGGCAGAACTGAAGCTTTCTTT. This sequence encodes CASSLGGGGRTEAFF. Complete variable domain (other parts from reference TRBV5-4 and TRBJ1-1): ETGVTQSPTHLIKTRGQQVTLRCSSQSGHNTVSWYQQALGQGPQFIFQYYREEENGRGNFPPRFSGLQFPNYSSELNVNALELDDSALYLCASSLGGGGRTEAFFGQGTRLTVV.

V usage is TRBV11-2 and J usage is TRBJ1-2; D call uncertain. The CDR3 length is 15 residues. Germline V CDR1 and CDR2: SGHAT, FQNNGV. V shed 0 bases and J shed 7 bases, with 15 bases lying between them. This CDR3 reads CASSLDWLGSFGYTF. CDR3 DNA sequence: TGTGCCAGCAGCTTAGATTGGCTGGGCAGCTTTGGCTACACCTTC.

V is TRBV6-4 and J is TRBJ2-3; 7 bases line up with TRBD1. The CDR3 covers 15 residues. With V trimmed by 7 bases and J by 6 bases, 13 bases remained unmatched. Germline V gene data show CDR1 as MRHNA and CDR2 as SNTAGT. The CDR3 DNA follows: TGTGCCAGCACTAGACAGGGATACGCGCCCGATACGCAGTATTTT. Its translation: CASTRQGYAPDTQYF.

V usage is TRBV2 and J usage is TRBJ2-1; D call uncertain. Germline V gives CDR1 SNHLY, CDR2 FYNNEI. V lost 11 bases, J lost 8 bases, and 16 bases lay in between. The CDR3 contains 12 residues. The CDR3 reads CAGSFSVDEQFF. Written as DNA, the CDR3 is TGTGCCGGGTCATTCAGTGTCGATGAGCAGTTCTTC. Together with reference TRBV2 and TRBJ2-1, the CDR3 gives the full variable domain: EPEVTQTPSHQVTQMGQEVILRCVPISNHLYFYWYRQILGQKVEFLVSFYNNEISEKSEIFDDQFSVERPDGSNFTLKIRSTKLEDSAMYFCAGSFSVDEQFFGPGTRLTVL.

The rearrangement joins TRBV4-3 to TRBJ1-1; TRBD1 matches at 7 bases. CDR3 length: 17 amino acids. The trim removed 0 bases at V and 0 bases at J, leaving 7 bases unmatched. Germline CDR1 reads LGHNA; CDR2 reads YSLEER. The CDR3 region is CASSQDGWDSLNTEAFF. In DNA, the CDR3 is TGCGCCAGCAGCCAAGATGGTTGGGACAGCTTGAACACTGAAGCTTTCTTT.

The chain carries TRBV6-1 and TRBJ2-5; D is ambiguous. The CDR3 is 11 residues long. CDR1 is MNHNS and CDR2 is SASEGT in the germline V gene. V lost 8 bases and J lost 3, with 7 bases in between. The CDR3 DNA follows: TGTGCCAGCGGAGTTAAAGAGACCCAGTACTTC. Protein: CASGVKETQYF.

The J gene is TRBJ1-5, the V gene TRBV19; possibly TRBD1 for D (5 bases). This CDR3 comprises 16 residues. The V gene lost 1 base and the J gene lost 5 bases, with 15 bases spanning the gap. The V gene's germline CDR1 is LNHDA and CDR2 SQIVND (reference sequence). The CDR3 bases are TGTGCCAGTAGTATAGGAGTTTCCGGGACCTATCAGCCCCAGCATTTT. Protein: CASSIGVSGTYQPQHF.

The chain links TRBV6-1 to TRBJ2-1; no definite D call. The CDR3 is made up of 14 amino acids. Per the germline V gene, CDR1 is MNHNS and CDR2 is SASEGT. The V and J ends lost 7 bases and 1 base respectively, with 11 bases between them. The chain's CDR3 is CASTTPGSYNEQFF. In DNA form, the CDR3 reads TGTGCCAGCACCACCCCAGGATCCTACAATGAGCAGTTCTTC.

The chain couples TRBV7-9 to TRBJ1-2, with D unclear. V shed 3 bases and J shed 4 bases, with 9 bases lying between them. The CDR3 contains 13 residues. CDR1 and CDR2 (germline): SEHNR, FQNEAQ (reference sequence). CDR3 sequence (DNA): TGTGCCAGCAGCTTTGAGGGTTTCTATGGCTACACCTTC. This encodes CASSFEGFYGYTF.

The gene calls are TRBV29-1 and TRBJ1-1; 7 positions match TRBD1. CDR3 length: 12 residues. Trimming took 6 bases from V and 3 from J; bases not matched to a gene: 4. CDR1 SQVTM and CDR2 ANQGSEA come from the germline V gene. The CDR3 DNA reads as TGCAGCGTCGCGACAGGGCACACTGAAGCTTTCTTT. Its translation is CSVATGHTEAFF.